The present T cell receptor beta chain was sequenced within a study of cytomegalovirus exposure and HLA in healthy donors. V lost 2 bases and J lost 0; bases outside the gene matches: 2. This CDR3 has 15 residues. Germline V lookup: CDR1 SGHRS, CDR2 YFSETQ. Sequencing used immunoSEQ multiplex PCR; TCRdb keeps in-frame clones, though not all of them. The data hold about 340,000 clones, with about nine tenths observed a single time. This clone was counted a single time. This clonotype was obtained from a woman under 30 in good health and CMV-seronegative. Sequences were obtained from PBMCs. This chain connects TRBV5-1 to TRBJ1-5; 7 bases fit TRBD1. The chain's CDR3 is CASSLAGGSNQPQHF. The CDR3 coding sequence is TGCGCCAGCAGCTTAGCAGGGGGTAGCAATCAGCCCCAGCATTTT. Combining the CDR3 with reference TRBV5-1 and TRBJ1-5 gives the whole variable domain KAGVTQTPRYLIKTRGQQVTLSCSPISGHRSVSWYQQTPGQGLQFLFEYFSETQRNKGNFPGRFSGRQFSNSRSEMNVSTLELGDSALYLCASSLAGGSNQPQHFGDGTRLSIL.